This T cell receptor beta chain was identified during a study of blood T cell repertoires in COVID-19. Turning to the study itself: COVID-19 samples collected from the United States, Italy and Spain covered acute and convalescent phases. PBMCs, B-cell-depleted T cells, or T cells provided the cDNA or gDNA that made up the material.

Clones were read by immunoSEQ multiplex PCR, and TCRdb kept only the in-frame ones, dropping some. This table has fewer than 350,000 clones, more than 75% appearing once. Source material: peripheral blood. The receptor's source is a woman aged 30 to 39 who had recovered from COVID-19.

CDR3 amino acids: CASVRTNSNEQFF. The CDR3, as DNA: TGTGCCAGCGTTAGGACAAACAGCAATGAGCAGTTCTTC. The chain recombines TRBV2 with TRBJ2-1; D possibly corresponds to TRBD1 (5 bases). This CDR3 region has 13 residues. V was trimmed by 8 bases and J by 6 bases, leaving 14 bases between them. Germline V CDR1 and CDR2: SNHLY, FYNNEI.